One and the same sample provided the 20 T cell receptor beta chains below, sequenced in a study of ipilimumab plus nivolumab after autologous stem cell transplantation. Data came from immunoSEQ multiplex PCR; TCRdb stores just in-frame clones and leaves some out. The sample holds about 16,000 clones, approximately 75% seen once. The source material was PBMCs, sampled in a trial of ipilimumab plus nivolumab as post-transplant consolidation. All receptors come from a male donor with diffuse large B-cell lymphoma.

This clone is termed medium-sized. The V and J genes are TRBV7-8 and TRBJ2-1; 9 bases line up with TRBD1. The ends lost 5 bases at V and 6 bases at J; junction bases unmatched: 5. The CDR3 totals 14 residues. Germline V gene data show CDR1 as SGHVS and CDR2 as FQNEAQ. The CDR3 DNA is TGTGCCAGCAGCACCCCGGACAGGGGCAATGAGCAGTTCTTC. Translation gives CASSTPDRGNEQFF.

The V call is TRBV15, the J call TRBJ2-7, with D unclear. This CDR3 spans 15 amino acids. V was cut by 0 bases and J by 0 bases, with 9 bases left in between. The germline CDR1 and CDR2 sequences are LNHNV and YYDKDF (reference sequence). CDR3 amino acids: CATSREGAFSYEQYF. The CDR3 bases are TGTGCCACCAGCAGAGAAGGTGCCTTCTCCTACGAGCAGTACTTC.

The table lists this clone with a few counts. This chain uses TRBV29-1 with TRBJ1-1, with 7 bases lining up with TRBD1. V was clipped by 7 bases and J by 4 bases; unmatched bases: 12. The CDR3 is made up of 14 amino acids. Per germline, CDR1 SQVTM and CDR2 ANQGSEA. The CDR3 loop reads CSGWTGGGSTEAFF. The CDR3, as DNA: TGCAGCGGTTGGACAGGCGGAGGGAGCACTGAAGCTTTCTTT. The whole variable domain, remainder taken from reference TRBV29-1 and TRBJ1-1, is SAVISQKPSRDICQRGTSLTIQCQVDSQVTMMFWYRQQPGQSLTLIATANQGSEATYESGFVIDKFPISRPNLTFSTLTVSNMSPEDSSIYLCSGWTGGGSTEAFFGQGTRLTVV.

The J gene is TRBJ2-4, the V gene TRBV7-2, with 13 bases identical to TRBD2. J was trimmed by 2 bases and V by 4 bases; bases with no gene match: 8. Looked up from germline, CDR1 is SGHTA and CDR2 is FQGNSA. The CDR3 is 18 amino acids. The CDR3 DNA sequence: TGTGCCAGCAGCTCCTCACTAGCGGGGGGGCCCCCCAAAAACATTCAGTACTTC. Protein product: CASSSSLAGGPPKNIQYF.

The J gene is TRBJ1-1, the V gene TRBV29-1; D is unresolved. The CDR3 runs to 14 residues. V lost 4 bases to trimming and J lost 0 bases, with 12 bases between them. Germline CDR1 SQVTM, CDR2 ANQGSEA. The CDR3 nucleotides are TGCAGCGTTGGAACAGCTACCTTGAACACTGAAGCTTTCTTT. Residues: CSVGTATLNTEAFF.

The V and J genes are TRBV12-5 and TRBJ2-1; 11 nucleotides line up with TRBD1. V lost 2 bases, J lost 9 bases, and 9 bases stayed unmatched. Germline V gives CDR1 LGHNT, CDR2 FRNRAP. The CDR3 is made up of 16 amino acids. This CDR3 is CASGLPRTGGAGEQFF. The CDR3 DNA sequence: TGTGCTAGTGGTTTGCCGAGGACAGGGGGCGCGGGTGAGCAGTTCTTC.

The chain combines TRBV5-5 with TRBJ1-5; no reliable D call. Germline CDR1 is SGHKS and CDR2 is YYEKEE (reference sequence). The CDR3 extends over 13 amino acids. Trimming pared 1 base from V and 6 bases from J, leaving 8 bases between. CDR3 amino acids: CASSLNSLQPQHF. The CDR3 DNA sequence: TGTGCCAGCAGCTTGAACAGCCTTCAGCCCCAGCATTTT.

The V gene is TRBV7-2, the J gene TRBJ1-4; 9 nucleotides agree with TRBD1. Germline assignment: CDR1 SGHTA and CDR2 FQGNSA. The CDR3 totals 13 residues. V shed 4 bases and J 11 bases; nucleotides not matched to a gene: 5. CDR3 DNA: TGTGCCAGCAGCTCCGGGACAGGGTATAAACTGTTTTTT. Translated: CASSSGTGYKLFF.

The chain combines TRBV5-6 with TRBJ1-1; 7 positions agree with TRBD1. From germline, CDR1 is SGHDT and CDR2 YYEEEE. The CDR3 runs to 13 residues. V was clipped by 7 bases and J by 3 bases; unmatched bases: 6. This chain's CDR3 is CASRGQGDTEAFF. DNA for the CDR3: TGTGCCAGCCGCGGGCAGGGGGACACTGAAGCTTTCTTT.

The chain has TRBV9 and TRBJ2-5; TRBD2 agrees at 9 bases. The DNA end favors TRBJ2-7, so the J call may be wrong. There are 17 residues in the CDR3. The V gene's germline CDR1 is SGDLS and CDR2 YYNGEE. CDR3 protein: CASSVGGSGRHPYEQYF. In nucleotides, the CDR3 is TGTGCCAGCAGCGTCGGGGGGAGCGGGAGGCATCCCTACGAGCAGTACTTC.

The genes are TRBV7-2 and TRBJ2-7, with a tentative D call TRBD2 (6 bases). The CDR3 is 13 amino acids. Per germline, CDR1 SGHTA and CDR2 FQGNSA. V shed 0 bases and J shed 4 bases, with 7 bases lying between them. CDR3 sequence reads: CASSLAGGYEQYF. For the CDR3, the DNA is TGTGCCAGCAGCTTAGCGGGAGGATACGAGCAGTACTTC.

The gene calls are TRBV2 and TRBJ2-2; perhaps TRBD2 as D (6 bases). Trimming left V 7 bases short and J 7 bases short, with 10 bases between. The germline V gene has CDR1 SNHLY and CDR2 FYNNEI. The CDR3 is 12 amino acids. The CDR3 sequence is CASIVAVGELFF. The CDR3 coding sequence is TGTGCCAGCATAGTAGCGGTCGGGGAGCTGTTTTTT. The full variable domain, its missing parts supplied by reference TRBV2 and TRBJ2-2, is EPEVTQTPSHQVTQMGQEVILRCVPISNHLYFYWYRQILGQKVEFLVSFYNNEISEKSEIFDDQFSVERPDGSNFTLKIRSTKLEDSAMYFCASIVAVGELFFGEGSRLTVL.

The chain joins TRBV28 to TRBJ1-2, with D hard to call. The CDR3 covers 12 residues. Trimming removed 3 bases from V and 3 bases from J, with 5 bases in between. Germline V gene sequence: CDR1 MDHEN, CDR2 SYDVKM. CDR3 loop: CASSFLDYGYTF. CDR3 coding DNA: TGTGCCAGCAGTTTTCTAGACTATGGCTACACCTTC.

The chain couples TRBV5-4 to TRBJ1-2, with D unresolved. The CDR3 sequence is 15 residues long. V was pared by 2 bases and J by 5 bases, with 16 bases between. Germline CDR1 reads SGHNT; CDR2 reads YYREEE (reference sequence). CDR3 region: CASSLGLSKDYGYTF. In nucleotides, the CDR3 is TGTGCCAGCAGCTTAGGACTGTCCAAAGATTATGGCTACACCTTC.

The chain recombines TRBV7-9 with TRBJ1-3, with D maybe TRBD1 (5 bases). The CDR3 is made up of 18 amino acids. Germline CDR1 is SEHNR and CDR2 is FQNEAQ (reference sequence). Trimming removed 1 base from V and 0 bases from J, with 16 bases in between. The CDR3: CASSLGVAGLTSGNTIYF. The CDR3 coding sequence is TGTGCCAGCAGCTTAGGTGTGGCAGGGCTCACCTCTGGAAACACCATATATTTT.

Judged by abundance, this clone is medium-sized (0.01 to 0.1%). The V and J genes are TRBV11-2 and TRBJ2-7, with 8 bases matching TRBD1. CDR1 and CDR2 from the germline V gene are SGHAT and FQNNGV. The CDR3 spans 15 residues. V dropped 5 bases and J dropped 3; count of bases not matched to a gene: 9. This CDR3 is CASSLNRGVVYEQYF. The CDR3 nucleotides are TGTGCCAGCAGCCTTAACAGGGGGGTGGTCTACGAGCAGTACTTC.

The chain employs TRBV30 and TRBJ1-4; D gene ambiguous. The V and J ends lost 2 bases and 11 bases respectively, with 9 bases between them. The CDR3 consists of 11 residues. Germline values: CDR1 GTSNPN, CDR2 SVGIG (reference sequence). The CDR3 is CAWSRYGKLFF. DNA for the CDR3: TGTGCCTGGAGTAGGTACGGGAAACTGTTTTTT.

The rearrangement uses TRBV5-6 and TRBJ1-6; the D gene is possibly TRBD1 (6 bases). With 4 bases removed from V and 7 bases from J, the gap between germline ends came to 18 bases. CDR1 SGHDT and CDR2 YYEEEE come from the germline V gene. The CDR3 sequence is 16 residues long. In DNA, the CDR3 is TGTGCCAGCAGCCTGAGGGTCGGACAGAGAAATTCACCCCTCCACTTT. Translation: CASSLRVGQRNSPLHF. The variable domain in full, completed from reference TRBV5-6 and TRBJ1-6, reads DAGVTQSPTHLIKTRGQQVTLRCSPKSGHDTVSWYQQALGQGPQFIFQYYEEEERQRGNFPDRFSGHQFPNYSSELNVNALLLGDSALYLCASSLRVGQRNSPLHFGNGTRLTVT.

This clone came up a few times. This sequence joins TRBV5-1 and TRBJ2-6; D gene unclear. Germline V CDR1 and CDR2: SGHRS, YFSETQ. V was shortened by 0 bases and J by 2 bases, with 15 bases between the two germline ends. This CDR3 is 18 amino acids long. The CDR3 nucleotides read TGCGCCAGCAGCTTGGAACTTAGCAGCATGGCTGGGGCCAACGTCCTGACTTTC. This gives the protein CASSLELSSMAGANVLTF.

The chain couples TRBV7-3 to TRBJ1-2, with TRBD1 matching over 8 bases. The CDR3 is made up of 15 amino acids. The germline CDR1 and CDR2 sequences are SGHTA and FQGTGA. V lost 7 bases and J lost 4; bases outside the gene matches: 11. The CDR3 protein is CASIPSGTGAYGYTF. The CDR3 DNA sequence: TGTGCCAGCATCCCTTCCGGGACAGGAGCCTATGGCTACACCTTC.